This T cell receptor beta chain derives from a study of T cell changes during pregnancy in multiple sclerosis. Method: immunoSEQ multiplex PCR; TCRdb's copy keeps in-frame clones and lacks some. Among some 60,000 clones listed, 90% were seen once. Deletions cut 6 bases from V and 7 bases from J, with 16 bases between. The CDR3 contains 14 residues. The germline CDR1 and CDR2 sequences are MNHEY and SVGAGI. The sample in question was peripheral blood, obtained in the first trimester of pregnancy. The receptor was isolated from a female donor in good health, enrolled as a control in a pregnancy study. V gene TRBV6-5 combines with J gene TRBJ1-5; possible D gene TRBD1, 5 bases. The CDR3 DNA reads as TGTGCCAGCAGGACTGGGGGGGAGTGGCAGCCCCAGCATTTT. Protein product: CASRTGGEWQPQHF.